The next 25 T cell receptor beta chains were all read from a single sample in a study of PD-L1 blockade in urothelial cancer. Regarding time point: peripheral blood 6 weeks after treatment start. The method was immunoSEQ multiplex PCR; TCRdb's version includes in-frame clones alone and lacks a portion of them. The table has 100,000 to 150,000 clones, about 82% seen once. The sample in question was PBMCs, obtained around atezolizumab (anti-PD-L1) treatment. Source of these receptors: a man aged 45-60 years with urothelial cancer.

V gene TRBV6-5 combines with J gene TRBJ2-5, with 7 bases matching TRBD2. The germline V gene encodes CDR1 MNHEY and CDR2 SVGAGI. After removal of 8 bases from V and 5 bases from J, the junction contained 14 bases not matched to a gene. The CDR3 is 15 residues long. CDR3 sequence reads: CASASGPLPGETQYF. The CDR3 DNA reads as TGTGCCAGCGCTAGCGGACCTCTTCCTGGGGAGACCCAGTACTTC.

V usage is TRBV27 and J usage is TRBJ1-6; D may be TRBD1 (6 bases). The CDR3 consists of 16 residues. Trimming stripped 6 bases from V and 0 bases from J, with 12 bases between. Germline lookup yields CDR1 MNHEY and CDR2 SMNVEV (reference sequence). The CDR3 DNA is TGTGCCAGCAGGTGGGACATGAGCTCCTATAATTCACCCCTCCACTTT. It is translated as CASRWDMSSYNSPLHF.

The V gene is TRBV5-1, the J gene TRBJ2-1, with D unclear. The CDR3 length is 12 residues. V shed 1 base and J shed 8 bases, with 7 bases lying between them. The germline gives CDR1 SGHRS, CDR2 YFSETQ. The CDR3 nucleotides read TGCGCCAGCAGCTTGACAGAGTATGAGCAGTTCTTC. This sequence encodes CASSLTEYEQFF.

The rearrangement uses TRBV30 and TRBJ2-1; tentative D call: TRBD1 (6 bases). This CDR3 is built from 14 residues. V lost 4 bases to trimming and J lost 4 bases, with 14 bases between them. In germline, CDR1 is GTSNPN, CDR2 SVGIG (reference sequence). CDR3 bases: TGTGCCTGGAAGGGGGTGATGCGGTACAATGAGCAGTTCTTC. This translates into CAWKGVMRYNEQFF. Filled out from reference TRBV30 and TRBJ2-1, the complete variable domain reads SQTIHQWPATLVQPVGSPLSLECTVEGTSNPNLYWYRQAAGRGLQLLFYSVGIGQISSEVPQNLSASRPQDRQFILSSKKLLLSDSGFYLCAWKGVMRYNEQFFGPGTRLTVL.

This clone was recorded once. V is TRBV11-2 and J is TRBJ2-5; 7 bases fit TRBD1. The CDR3 covers 13 residues. The V segment lost 5 bases and the J segment 4 bases; nucleotides outside the gene matches: 4. Germline V gene data show CDR1 as SGHAT and CDR2 as FQNNGV. DNA for the CDR3: TGTGCCAGCAGCGTCGGGACAGTAGAGACCCAGTACTTC. Translating it yields CASSVGTVETQYF.

This chain uses TRBV11-1 with TRBJ2-7; TRBD2 agrees at 7 bases. Germline V gives CDR1 SGHAT, CDR2 FQDESV (reference sequence). The junction had 15 bases not matched to a gene; V was cut back by 3 bases and J by 1 base. CDR3 length: 18 amino acids. CDR3: CASSFLPPRAGKSYEQYF. The CDR3 DNA sequence: TGTGCCAGCAGCTTTCTTCCCCCTAGAGCGGGAAAGTCCTACGAGCAGTACTTC.

This clone was seen a few times. This chain uses TRBV15 with TRBJ1-5; D not resolved. V gave up 3 bases and J gave up 7 bases, with 10 bases separating them. The CDR3 length is 13 residues. CDR1 and CDR2 from the germline V gene are LNHNV and YYDKDF (reference sequence). The CDR3 nucleotides are TGTGCCACCAGCAGGGGGAGGGAGCAGCCCCAGCATTTT. It translates to CATSRGREQPQHF.

The chain joins TRBV4-1 to TRBJ1-5, with 7 positions matching TRBD1. V lost 1 base to trimming and J lost 6 bases; unmatched junction nucleotides: 9. Germline V gene sequence: CDR1 MGHRA, CDR2 YSYEKL. The CDR3 is 16 residues long. Written as DNA, the CDR3 is TGCGCCAGCAGCCAAGTTGATCGACAGGGAGGTCAGCCCCAGCATTTT. Translation gives CASSQVDRQGGQPQHF.

The chain couples TRBV6-4 to TRBJ1-2; 9 nucleotides line up with TRBD1. The junction had 11 bases not matched to a gene; V was cut back by 6 bases and J by 6 bases. CDR1 is MRHNA and CDR2 is SNTAGT in the germline V gene. The CDR3 is 15 amino acids. CDR3 sequence reads: CASSQPGQGIDGYTF. The CDR3 nucleotides are TGTGCCAGCAGCCAACCGGGACAGGGAATAGATGGCTACACCTTC.

V usage is TRBV5-1 and J usage is TRBJ1-6; no firm D call. The CDR3 runs 15 residues. V lost 0 bases, J lost 10 bases, and 14 bases lay in between. The germline gives CDR1 SGHRS, CDR2 YFSETQ. The CDR3 DNA follows: TGCGCCAGCAGCTTGGAGGGAGGAGGAGCGTCACCCCTCCACTTT. Translated, it gives CASSLEGGGASPLHF.

The chain joins TRBV6-6 to TRBJ1-5; D remains ambiguous. CDR3 size: 13 residues. Germline loops: CDR1 MNHNY, CDR2 SVGAGI (reference sequence). Trimming cost V 4 bases and J 4 bases, with 8 bases left between them. The CDR3 sequence is CASSSNGNQPQHF. DNA for the CDR3: TGTGCCAGCAGTTCTAACGGGAATCAGCCCCAGCATTTT.

In its sample, this clone was seen a few times. V usage is TRBV4-1 and J usage is TRBJ1-2; TRBD1 might be the D (6 bases). This CDR3 region has 16 residues. Trimming removed 0 bases from V and 8 bases from J, with 19 bases in between. CDR1 is MGHRA and CDR2 is YSYEKL in the germline V gene. The CDR3 DNA reads TGCGCCAGCAGCCAAGATCGGGTCTCGACAGGAGAAGGCTACACCTTC. Protein product: CASSQDRVSTGEGYTF.

This clone has just a few counts. This chain connects TRBV19 to TRBJ2-7, with 9 bases that match TRBD1. With 3 bases clipped from V and 6 bases from J, the junction kept 9 bases outside the gene matches. This CDR3 region has 15 residues. Germline V lookup: CDR1 LNHDA, CDR2 SQIVND (reference sequence). CDR3 region: CASSIPAGQGGEQYF. The CDR3 DNA reads TGTGCCAGTAGTATTCCAGCGGGACAGGGTGGCGAGCAGTACTTC.

This clone was seen once. The chain combines TRBV5-1 with TRBJ1-2; TRBD1 aligns across 8 bases. The CDR3 is 16 residues long. Looked up from germline, CDR1 is SGHRS and CDR2 is YFSETQ. V was pared by 4 bases and J by 4 bases, with 12 bases of the junction left unmatched. In DNA form, the CDR3 reads TGCGCCAGCAGCGACGGGACAGGCGGATCCGGCTATGGCTACACCTTC. Translated: CASSDGTGGSGYGYTF. Variable domain in full (rest from reference TRBV5-1 and TRBJ1-2): KAGVTQTPRYLIKTRGQQVTLSCSPISGHRSVSWYQQTPGQGLQFLFEYFSETQRNKGNFPGRFSGRQFSNSRSEMNVSTLELGDSALYLCASSDGTGGSGYGYTFGSGTRLTVV.

The chain is built from TRBV5-8 and TRBJ2-6, with 12 bases lining up with TRBD2. The CDR3 spans 19 residues. Germline assignment: CDR1 SGHTS and CDR2 YDEGEE. Unmatched junction bases numbered 10, after V lost 5 bases and J lost 1 base. CDR3 sequence: CASRFNPTSGSSGANVLTF. The CDR3 region has the DNA TGTGCCAGCAGATTTAACCCGACTAGCGGGAGTTCTGGGGCCAACGTCCTGACTTTC.

The V call is TRBV28, the J call TRBJ2-7; TRBD1 is a possible D gene (6 bases). CDR3 length: 11 residues. The germline gives CDR1 MDHEN, CDR2 SYDVKM. Trimming shortened V by 8 bases and J by 9 bases, and 14 bases separated the two germline ends. This CDR3 is CASGIDRLQYF. The CDR3 region has the DNA TGTGCCAGCGGGATCGACAGGCTGCAGTACTTC.

The chain links TRBV2 to TRBJ2-1; TRBD2 matches at 9 bases. CDR3 length equals 17 residues. Trimming at V came to 7 bases and at J to 6 bases, leaving 16 bases not matched to a gene. The V gene's germline CDR1 is SNHLY and CDR2 FYNNEI. CDR3 loop: CASTLPRAGGSSNEQFF. The CDR3 coding sequence is TGTGCCAGCACCCTACCCCGAGCGGGAGGTTCTTCCAATGAGCAGTTCTTC. Variable domain in full (rest from reference TRBV2 and TRBJ2-1): EPEVTQTPSHQVTQMGQEVILRCVPISNHLYFYWYRQILGQKVEFLVSFYNNEISEKSEIFDDQFSVERPDGSNFTLKIRSTKLEDSAMYFCASTLPRAGGSSNEQFFGPGTRLTVL.

V gene TRBV28 combines with J gene TRBJ2-5, with D possibly being TRBD2 (6 bases). Looked up from germline, CDR1 is MDHEN and CDR2 is SYDVKM. The CDR3 runs 14 residues. V was shortened by 6 bases and J by 4 bases, with 15 bases between the two germline ends. CDR3 sequence (DNA): TGTGCCAGCAGGGGGTGGGAGGAGAGAGAGACCCAGTACTTC. Protein product: CASRGWEERETQYF.

This clone was observed many times. This rearrangement joins TRBV6-1 to TRBJ2-4; D remains ambiguous. The ends were cut back, 4 bases at V and 4 bases at J, with 11 bases in the middle. This CDR3 comprises 14 residues. Germline loops: CDR1 MNHNS, CDR2 SASEGT. The CDR3 DNA sequence: TGTGCCAGCAGTGGTGAGGTTATAAAAAACATTCAGTACTTC. The encoded protein is CASSGEVIKNIQYF.

The rearrangement joins TRBV4-2 to TRBJ1-6, with no clear D. Germline lookup yields CDR1 LGHNA and CDR2 YNFKEQ. V gave up 4 bases and J gave up 5 bases, with 15 bases separating them. The CDR3 has 16 amino acids. CDR3 region: CASSLQRRGNNSPLHF. DNA of the CDR3: TGTGCCAGCAGCCTTCAGCGACGAGGAAATAATTCACCCCTCCACTTT.

This clone was seen a handful of times. The CDR3 reads CASSPRGTPQPQHF. In DNA, the CDR3 is TGTGCCAGCAGCCCTAGGGGCACTCCTCAGCCCCAGCATTTT. This chain uses TRBV7-9 with TRBJ1-5, with TRBD1 as a possible D gene (5 bases). In germline, CDR1 is SEHNR, CDR2 FQNEAQ (reference sequence). V dropped 5 bases and J dropped 6 bases, with 14 bases sitting between them. The CDR3 runs 14 residues. Drawing the rest from reference TRBV7-9 and TRBJ1-5, the complete variable domain is DTGVSQNPRHKITKRGQNVTFRCDPISEHNRLYWYRQTLGQGPEFLTYFQNEAQLEKSRLLSDRFSAERPKGSFSTLEIQRTEQGDSAMYLCASSPRGTPQPQHFGDGTRLSIL.

The V call is TRBV5-1, the J call TRBJ1-2, with D possibly TRBD1 on 5 matching bases. Germline V CDR1 and CDR2: SGHRS, YFSETQ. V was cut by 0 bases and J by 8 bases, with 14 bases left in between. This CDR3 comprises 14 residues. CDR3 loop: CASSLAIGGEGYTF. As DNA, the CDR3 is TGCGCCAGCAGCTTGGCCATCGGAGGGGAGGGCTACACCTTC.

The rearrangement links TRBV6-5 to TRBJ1-5; perhaps TRBD1 as D (5 bases). V was pared by 7 bases and J by 2 bases, with 15 bases between. CDR1 and CDR2 (germline): MNHEY, SVGAGI. The CDR3 has 15 amino acids. The CDR3 DNA follows: TGTGCCAGCAAAAAGGGCAGGGAAGGCAATCAGCCCCAGCATTTT. Translation: CASKKGREGNQPQHF.

The gene calls are TRBV5-4 and TRBJ2-5, with 9 positions matching TRBD1. CDR1 SGHNT and CDR2 YYREEE come from the germline V gene (reference sequence). The length of the CDR3 is 15 residues. With 3 bases clipped from V and 7 bases from J, the junction kept 10 bases outside the gene matches. CDR3 nucleotides: TGTGCCAGCAGCTCTCGGGACAGGGAAAAGGGGACCCAGTACTTC. It is translated as CASSSRDREKGTQYF. The whole variable domain, filled in from reference TRBV5-4 and TRBJ2-5, reads ETGVTQSPTHLIKTRGQQVTLRCSSQSGHNTVSWYQQALGQGPQFIFQYYREEENGRGNFPPRFSGLQFPNYSSELNVNALELDDSALYLCASSSRDREKGTQYFGPGTRLLVL.

The chain recombines TRBV7-9 with TRBJ2-5; the D is unclear. V was shortened by 1 base and J by 5 bases, with 8 bases between the two germline ends. The CDR3 is made up of 13 amino acids. In germline, CDR1 is SEHNR, CDR2 FQNEAQ (reference sequence). The CDR3 loop is CASSLGLSETQYF. As DNA, the CDR3 is TGTGCCAGCAGCTTAGGACTCTCTGAGACCCAGTACTTC.